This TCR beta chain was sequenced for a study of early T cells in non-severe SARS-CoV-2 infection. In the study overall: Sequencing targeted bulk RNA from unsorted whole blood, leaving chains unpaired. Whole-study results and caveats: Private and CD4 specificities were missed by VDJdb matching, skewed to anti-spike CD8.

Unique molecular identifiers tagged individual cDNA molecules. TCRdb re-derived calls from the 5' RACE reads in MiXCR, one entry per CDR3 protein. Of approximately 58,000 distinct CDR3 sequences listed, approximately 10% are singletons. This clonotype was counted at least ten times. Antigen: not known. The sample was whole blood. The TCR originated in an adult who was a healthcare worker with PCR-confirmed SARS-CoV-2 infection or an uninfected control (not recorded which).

CDR3 coding DNA: TGTGCCAGCAGCCGGGATCTTGGGACCTACGAGCAGTACTTC. This encodes CASSRDLGTYEQYF. The rearrangement joins TRBV3-1 to TRBJ2-7; D gene ambiguous. Germline CDR1 and CDR2: LGHDT and YNNKEL (reference sequence). V was clipped by 4 bases and J by 2 bases, with 12 bases between them. The CDR3 extends over 14 amino acids.